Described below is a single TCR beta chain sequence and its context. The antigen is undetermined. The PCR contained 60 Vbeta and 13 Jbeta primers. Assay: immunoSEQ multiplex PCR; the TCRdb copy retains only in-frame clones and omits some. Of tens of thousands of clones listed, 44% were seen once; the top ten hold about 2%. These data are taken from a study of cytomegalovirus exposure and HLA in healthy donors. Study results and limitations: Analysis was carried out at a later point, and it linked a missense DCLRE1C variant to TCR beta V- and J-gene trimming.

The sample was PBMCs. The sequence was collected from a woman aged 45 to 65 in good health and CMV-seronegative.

CDR3 region: CASRDPGGANTEAFF. The CDR3 bases are TGTGCCAGCAGGGATCCGGGGGGCGCGAACACTGAAGCTTTCTTT. The genes are TRBV5-4 and TRBJ1-1, with D perhaps matching TRBD1 (6 bases). Germline V CDR1 and CDR2: SGHNT, YYREEE (reference sequence). V was shortened by 5 bases and J by 1 base, with 15 bases between the two germline ends. The CDR3 has 15 residues.